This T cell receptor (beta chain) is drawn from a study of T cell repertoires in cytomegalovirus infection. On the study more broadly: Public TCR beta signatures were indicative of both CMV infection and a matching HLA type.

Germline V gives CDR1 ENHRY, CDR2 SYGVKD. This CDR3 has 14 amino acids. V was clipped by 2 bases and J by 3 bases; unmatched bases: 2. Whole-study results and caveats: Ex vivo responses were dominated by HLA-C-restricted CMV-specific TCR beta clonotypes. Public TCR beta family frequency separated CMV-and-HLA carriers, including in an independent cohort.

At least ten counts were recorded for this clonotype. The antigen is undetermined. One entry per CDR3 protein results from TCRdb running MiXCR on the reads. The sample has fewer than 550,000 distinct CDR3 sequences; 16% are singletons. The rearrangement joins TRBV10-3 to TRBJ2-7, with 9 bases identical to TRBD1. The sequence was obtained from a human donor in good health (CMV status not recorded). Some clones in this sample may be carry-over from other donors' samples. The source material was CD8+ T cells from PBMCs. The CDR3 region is CAISEVDRGYEQYF. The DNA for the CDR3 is TGTGCCATCAGTGAGGTGGACAGGGGCTACGAGCAGTACTTC.